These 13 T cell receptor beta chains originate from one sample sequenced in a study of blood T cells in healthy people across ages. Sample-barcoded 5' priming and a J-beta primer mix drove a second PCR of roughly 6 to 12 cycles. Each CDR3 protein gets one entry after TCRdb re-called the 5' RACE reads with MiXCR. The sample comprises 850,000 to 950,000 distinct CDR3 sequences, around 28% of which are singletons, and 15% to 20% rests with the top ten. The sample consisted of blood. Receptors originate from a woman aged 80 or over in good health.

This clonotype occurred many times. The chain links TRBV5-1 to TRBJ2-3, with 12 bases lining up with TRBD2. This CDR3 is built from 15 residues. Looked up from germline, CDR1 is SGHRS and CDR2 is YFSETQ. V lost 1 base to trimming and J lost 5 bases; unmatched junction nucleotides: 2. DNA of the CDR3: TGCGCCAGCAGCTTGACTAGCGGGGGGCAAGATACGCAGTATTTT. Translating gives CASSLTSGGQDTQYF.

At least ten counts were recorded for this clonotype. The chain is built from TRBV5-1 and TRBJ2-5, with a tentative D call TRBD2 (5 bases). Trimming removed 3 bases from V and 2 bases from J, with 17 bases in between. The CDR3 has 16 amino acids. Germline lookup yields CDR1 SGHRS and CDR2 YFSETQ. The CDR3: CASSSPRGSLQETQYF. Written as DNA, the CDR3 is TGCGCCAGCAGCTCCCCTCGGGGTAGCCTACAAGAGACCCAGTACTTC. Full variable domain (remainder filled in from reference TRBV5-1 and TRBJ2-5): KAGVTQTPRYLIKTRGQQVTLSCSPISGHRSVSWYQQTPGQGLQFLFEYFSETQRNKGNFPGRFSGRQFSNSRSEMNVSTLELGDSALYLCASSSPRGSLQETQYFGPGTRLLVL.

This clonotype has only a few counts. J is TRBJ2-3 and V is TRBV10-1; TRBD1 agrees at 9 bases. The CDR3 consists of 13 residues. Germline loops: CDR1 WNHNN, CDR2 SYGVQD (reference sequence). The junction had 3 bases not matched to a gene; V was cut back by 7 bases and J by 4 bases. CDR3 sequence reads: CASKGTGPDTQYF. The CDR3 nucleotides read TGCGCCAGCAAAGGGACAGGGCCAGATACGCAGTATTTT.

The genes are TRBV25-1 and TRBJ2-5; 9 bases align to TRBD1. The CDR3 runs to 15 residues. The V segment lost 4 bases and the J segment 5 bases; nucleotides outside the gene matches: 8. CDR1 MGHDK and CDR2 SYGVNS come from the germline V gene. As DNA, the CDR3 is TGTGCCAGCAGTGCGTCCGGGACAGGGAGGGAGACCCAGTACTTC. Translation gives CASSASGTGRETQYF. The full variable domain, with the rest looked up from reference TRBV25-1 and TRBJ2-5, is EADIYQTPRYLVIGTGKKITLECSQTMGHDKMYWYQQDPGMELHLIHYSYGVNSTEKGDLSSESTVSRIRTEHFPLTLESARPSHTSQYLCASSASGTGRETQYFGPGTRLLVL.

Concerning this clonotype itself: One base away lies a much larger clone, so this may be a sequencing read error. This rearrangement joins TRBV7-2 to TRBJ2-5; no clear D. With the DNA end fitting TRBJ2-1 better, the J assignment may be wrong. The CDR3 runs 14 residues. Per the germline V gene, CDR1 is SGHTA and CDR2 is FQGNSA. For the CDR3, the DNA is TGTGCCAGCAGCCCCGGACCACCGCAAGAGACCCAGTTCTTC. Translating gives CASSPGPPQETQFF.

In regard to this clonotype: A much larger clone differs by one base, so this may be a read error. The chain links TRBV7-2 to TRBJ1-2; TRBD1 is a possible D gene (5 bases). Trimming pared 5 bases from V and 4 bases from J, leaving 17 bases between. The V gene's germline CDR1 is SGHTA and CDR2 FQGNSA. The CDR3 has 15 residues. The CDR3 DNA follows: TGTGCCAGCAGCGACTCCGTAGACGGGGCCTATGGCTACACCTTC. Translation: CASSDSVDGAYGYTF. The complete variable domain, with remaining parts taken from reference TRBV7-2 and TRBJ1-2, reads GAGVSQSPSNKVTEKGKDVELRCDPISGHTALYWYRQSLGQGLEFLIYFQGNSAPDKSGLPSDRFSAERTGGSVSTLTIQRTQQEDSAVYLCASSDSVDGAYGYTFGSGTRLTVV.

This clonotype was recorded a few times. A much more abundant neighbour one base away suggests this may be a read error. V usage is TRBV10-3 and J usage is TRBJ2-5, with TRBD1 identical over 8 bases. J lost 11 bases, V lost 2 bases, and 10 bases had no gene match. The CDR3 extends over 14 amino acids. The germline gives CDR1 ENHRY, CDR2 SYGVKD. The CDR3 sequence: CAISEQGATNEQYF. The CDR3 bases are TGTGCCATCAGTGAGCAGGGGGCTACCAATGAGCAGTACTTC.

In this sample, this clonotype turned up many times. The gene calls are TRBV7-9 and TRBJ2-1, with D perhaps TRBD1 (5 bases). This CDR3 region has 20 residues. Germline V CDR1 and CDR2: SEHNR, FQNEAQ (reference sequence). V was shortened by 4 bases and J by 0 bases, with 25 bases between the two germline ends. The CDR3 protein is CASSWQGDASGLRSYNEQFF. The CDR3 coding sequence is TGTGCCAGCAGCTGGCAGGGTGACGCCTCAGGCTTGCGCTCCTACAATGAGCAGTTCTTC.

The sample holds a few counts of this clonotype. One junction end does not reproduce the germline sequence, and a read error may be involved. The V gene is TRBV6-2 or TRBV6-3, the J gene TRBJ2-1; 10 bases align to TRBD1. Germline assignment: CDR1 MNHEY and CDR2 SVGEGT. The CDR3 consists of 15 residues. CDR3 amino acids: CAGSRTGQGYNEQFF. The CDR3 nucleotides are TGTGCCGGCAGTCGCACGGGACAGGGGTACAATGAGCAGTTCTTC.

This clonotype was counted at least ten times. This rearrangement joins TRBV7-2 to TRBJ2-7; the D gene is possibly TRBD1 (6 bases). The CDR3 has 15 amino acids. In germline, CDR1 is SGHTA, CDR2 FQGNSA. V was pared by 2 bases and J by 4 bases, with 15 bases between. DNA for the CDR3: TGTGCCAGCAGCTTACAGTCAGGGGAGACTTACGAGCAGTACTTC. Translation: CASSLQSGETYEQYF.

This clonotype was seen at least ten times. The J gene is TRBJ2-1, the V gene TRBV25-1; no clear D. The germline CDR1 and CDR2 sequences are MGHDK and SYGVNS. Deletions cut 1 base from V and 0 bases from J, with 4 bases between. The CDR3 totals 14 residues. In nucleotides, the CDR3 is TGTGCCAGCAGTGAATCTAGCTCCTACAATGAGCAGTTCTTC. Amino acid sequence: CASSESSSYNEQFF.

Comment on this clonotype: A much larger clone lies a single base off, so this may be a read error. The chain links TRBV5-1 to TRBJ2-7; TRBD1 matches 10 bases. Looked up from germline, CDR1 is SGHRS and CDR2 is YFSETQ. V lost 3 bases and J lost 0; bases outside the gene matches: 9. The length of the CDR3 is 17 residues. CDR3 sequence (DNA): TGCGCCAGCAGCTCAAGATGGGGACAGGGGAACTCCTACGAGCAGTACTTC. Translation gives CASSSRWGQGNSYEQYF.

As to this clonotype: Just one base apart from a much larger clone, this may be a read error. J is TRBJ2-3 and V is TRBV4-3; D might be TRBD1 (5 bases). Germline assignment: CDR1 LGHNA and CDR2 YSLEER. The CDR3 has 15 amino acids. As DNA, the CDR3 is TGCGCCAGCAGCCAAGGGGGCGTACCCACAGGTACGCAGTATTTT. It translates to CASSQGGVPTGTQYF.